Presented here are 8 T cell receptor beta chains from one specimen sequenced in a study of control samples from healthy donors and cancer patients. This table comes from immunoSEQ multiplex PCR, and its TCRdb copy is limited to in-frame clones, with some not included. The sample lists about 150,000 clones, around 95% occurring once. The sample comprised blood. Receptors originate from a man in his forties or fifties in good health.

The V and J genes are TRBV7-3 and TRBJ2-7, with D perhaps TRBD1 or TRBD2 (6 bases each). Trimming removed 1 base at V and 0 bases at J, with 13 bases between. Germline loops: CDR1 SGHTA, CDR2 FQGTGA. CDR3 length equals 16 residues. The CDR3 DNA reads TGTGCCAGCAGCTTAAGGCGGGACAACGACTCCTACGAGCAGTACTTC. Its protein is CASSLRRDNDSYEQYF.

V gene TRBV1 combines with J gene TRBJ1-1; the D call TRBD1 from the table was never checked on the DNA. TRBV1 corresponds to a pseudogene. This CDR3 has 12 residues. CDR3 sequence reads: CTSSRGGTEAFF. The CDR3 nucleotides read TGCACCAGCAGCAGGGGCGGCACTGAAGCTTTCTTT.

J is TRBJ2-1 and V is TRBV27; 10 bases match TRBD1. V gave up 7 bases and J gave up 2 bases; unmatched junction bases: 2. Germline V gene lookup returns CDR1 MNHEY and CDR2 SMNVEV (reference sequence). This CDR3 has 14 residues. CDR3 protein: CASTGTGAYNEQFF. In nucleotides, the CDR3 is TGTGCCAGCACCGGGACAGGGGCCTACAATGAGCAGTTCTTC.

The V gene is TRBV9, the J gene TRBJ2-7, with D possibly TRBD1 on 5 matching bases. Trimming took off 3 bases at V and 5 bases at J, with 15 bases between the two ends. Germline loops: CDR1 SGDLS, CDR2 YYNGEE. The CDR3 runs to 14 residues. Written as DNA, the CDR3 is TGTGCCAGCAGCGCGTCAGGGTCTTGGGACGAGCAGTACTTC. Its translation is CASSASGSWDEQYF.

The rearrangement uses TRBV12-5 and TRBJ2-3, with a tentative D call TRBD2 (6 bases). The length of the CDR3 is 14 residues. V was shortened by 5 bases and J by 2 bases, with 11 bases between the two germline ends. CDR1 LGHNT and CDR2 FRNRAP come from the germline V gene. CDR3 nucleotide sequence: TGTGCTAGTGGTAGGGACTCTAACACAGATACGCAGTATTTT. This sequence encodes CASGRDSNTDTQYF.

Here the CDR3 reads CASSQVGTEAFF. Here the CDR3 DNA reads TGTGCCAGCAGCCAAGTGGGCACTGAAGCTTTCTTT. The rearrangement uses TRBV14 and TRBJ1-1; D gene ambiguous. Trimming shortened V by 1 base and J by 4 bases, and 4 bases separated the two germline ends. The CDR3 sequence is 12 residues long. Germline V gives CDR1 SGHDN, CDR2 FVKESK.

V and J are TRBV19 and TRBJ1-1, with 8 bases aligning to TRBD1. V was pared by 3 bases and J by 13 bases, with 10 bases of the junction left unmatched. Looked up from germline, CDR1 is LNHDA and CDR2 is SQIVND (reference sequence). The CDR3 sequence is 13 residues long. The CDR3 DNA reads TGTGCCAGTAGTATCCCCGGGACAGGACGAGTTTTCTTT. This sequence encodes CASSIPGTGRVFF.

The chain joins TRBV24-1 to TRBJ2-3; D is unclear. V shed 2 bases and J shed 7 bases, with 9 bases lying between them. This CDR3 is 13 amino acids long. Germline V gene data show CDR1 as KGHDR and CDR2 as SFDVKD. The CDR3 DNA is TGTGCCACCAGTGATTCCGCGATTAATACGCAGTATTTT. It specifies CATSDSAINTQYF.